This TCR beta chain was recorded in a study of T cells after yellow fever vaccination. Regarding the study as a whole: Post-booster reappearance was seen for most primary-vaccination clones (about 95% CD4, around 90% CD8).

This clonotype came up a few times. Its antigen is unknown. 5'RACE template switching added a universal primer site and UMIs to TCR cDNA. Each CDR3 protein is one row after TCRdb ran MiXCR on the 5' RACE reads. The sample yields under 90,000 distinct CDR3 sequences, under 8% seen once. This receptor was identified in a man younger than 35 who received the YFV17D yellow fever vaccine. Specimen: CD8+ T cells sorted from PBMCs, collected about 41 days after the first yellow fever vaccination.

DNA of the CDR3: TGTGCCAGCAGCTTCGAGCGGGGTGATACGCAGTATTTT. Its protein is CASSFERGDTQYF. The rearrangement links TRBV7-6 to TRBJ2-3; 7 positions match TRBD2. V was pared by 3 bases and J by 6 bases, with 3 bases of the junction left unmatched. This CDR3 has 13 residues. The germline gives CDR1 SGHVS, CDR2 FNYEAQ.